The clone carrying this T cell receptor beta chain was seen a handful of times. What it recognizes is unknown. These data originate in a study of vaccination and CD4 T cells after COVID-19. Study information: Median draw time for post-COVID samples was 90 to 130 days post-diagnosis (range 35 to 161).

Cultured CD4+ T cells had their DNA profiled by the Oncomine TCR Beta short-read assay. The authors extracted genomic DNA from cultured CD4+ T cells. TCRdb reprocessed the PCR reads via MiXCR and lists one record per CDR3 protein. The data contain around 21,000 distinct CDR3 sequences, approximately 59% of them singletons. This CDR3 spans 18 amino acids. Germline values: CDR1 SGHVS, CDR2 FNYEAQ. V lost 5 bases to trimming and J lost 2 bases; unmatched junction nucleotides: 8. Treatment noted: roughly 10-day PBMC culture with coronavirus spike peptide pools or control peptides (ViraFEST assay). Sequencing used CD4+ T cells from blood, cultured in vitro, obtained after SARS-CoV-2 vaccination. The clonotype originates from a human donor who had recovered from COVID-19. This sequence joins TRBV7-6 and TRBJ2-2, with 13 bases that match TRBD2. In DNA, the CDR3 is TGTGCCAGCAGCGCCCGGACTAGCGGGGGACCTAACACCGGGGAGCTGTTTTTT. The encoded protein is CASSARTSGGPNTGELFF. Full variable domain (rest looked up from reference TRBV7-6 and TRBJ2-2): GAGVSQSPRYKVTKRGQDVALRCDPISGHVSLYWYRQALGQGPEFLTYFNYEAQQDKSGLPNDRFSAERPEGSISTLTIQRTEQRDSAMYRCASSARTSGGPNTGELFFGEGSRLTVL.